This record looks at one T cell receptor (beta chain) sequence and its context. Its antigen remains unidentified. Base-call qualities are not available, and no considerably larger clone is one nucleotide away. Looking up the germline V gene (reference sequence) yields CDR1 SGHNT and CDR2 YYREEE. Measured from the cysteine to the phenylalanine, the CDR3 is 15 residues long. Solely the CDR3 DNA is kept, with 45 bases framed from the first base. Relative to germline, V is 5 bases shorter and J is 0 bases shorter, with 14 bases between their ends. This entry is derived from a study of blood T cell repertoires in COVID-19 (dated by TCRdb to 2018 to 2020). Background for the entire study: Samples covering the acute and convalescent phases of COVID-19 were provided by collaborators in the United States, Italy and Spain. The material from the prospective study consisted of cDNA or gDNA derived from T cells, B-cell-depleted T cells, or PBMCs. The dataset comprised deeply sampled blood TCRbeta repertoires from subjects exposed to, actively infected with, or recovered from COVID-19. The repertoires were made available in a free public database intended to serve as a resource for research on the immune response to SARS-CoV-2. The samples were drawn from two sources: the first 160 participants of the ongoing ImmuneRACE study, and 950 to 1,500 subjects contributed by 6 global collaborators. A de-identified subject ID, COVID-19 status, age in years and sex were almost always included in the sample metadata. Where available, HLA class I and class II types were obtained from metadata supplied by the sample provider rather than from assay-based typing.

General study outcomes and caveats: Clinical and demographic metadata were provided uncurated, with the amount varying by source and participant.

One collaborating source in Seattle enrolled patients while the patients were actively infected and followed the patients over time throughout the course of disease. Each collaborating institution followed its own protocols to collect whole blood in K2EDTA tubes. For TCRbeta analysis, collaborator samples were shipped as frozen whole blood, as isolated PBMCs, or as DNA extracted from either sample type. TCRbeta CDR3 regions were amplified from genomic DNA using the immunoSEQ Assay, a bias-controlled multiplex PCR. Per the original workflow: The number of nucleated cells in each sample was estimated from the amplification of reference gene primers within the assay. Sequence reads were collapsed and filtered to measure the absolute abundance of every unique TCRbeta CDR3 rearrangement. For each sample, productive Simpson clonality was calculated by taking the square root of Simpson's diversity index across productive rearrangements. Held by TCRdb, this immuneACCESS table contains in-frame sequences only and omits some clones. Under half of the omission traces to an unresolved V gene where checked; the cause of the rest is unknown. The V and J calls and clone size were taken over from that table, and D and trimming were inferred from the DNA. Across this sample there are 250,000 to 400,000 clones, with roughly 90% seen only once. Less than 3.5% of the sample is taken by the ten largest.

Recombination joined TRBV5-4 with TRBJ1-2; the D gene is perhaps TRBD1, on 6 matching bases. The sequencing input was peripheral blood. The receptor was derived from a woman aged 30 to 39 with COVID-19, enrolled during active disease. The DNA reads as follows: TGTGCCAGCAGGGCAGGGGCTGGGGCTAACTATGGCTACACCTTC. It translates as CASRAGAGANYGYTF.